The clone carrying this T cell receptor beta chain was seen only once. Antigen specificity is unknown. The data derive from a study of ipilimumab plus nivolumab after autologous stem cell transplantation. Study conclusions and caveats: The authors say TCR, Treg and microbiome findings warrant further study.

Starting 14 to 28 days after autologous transplant, ipilimumab 1 mg/kg was given. Through week 26, nivolumab 3 mg/kg IV was given weeks 1, 4, 7, 10, then biweekly. The table came from immunoSEQ multiplex PCR; TCRdb's copy has only in-frame clones and leaves some out. The profile shows roughly 43,000 clones, 70% to 90% of them singletons. The CDR3 has 15 amino acids. The V and J ends lost 2 bases and 0 bases respectively, with 11 bases between them. Germline-derived CDR1 and CDR2 are SNHLY and FYNNEI. This clonotype was sampled from a male donor with multiple myeloma. The chain carries TRBV2 and TRBJ2-7, with D unresolved. The material sequenced was PBMCs, taken in a trial of ipilimumab plus nivolumab as post-transplant consolidation. This CDR3 is CASSERTTLSYEQYF. The CDR3 DNA reads TGTGCCAGCAGTGAAAGAACGACCCTCTCCTACGAGCAGTACTTC.